The 15 T cell receptor beta chains below all came from one sample that was sequenced in a study of blood T cell repertoires in COVID-19. The table came from immunoSEQ multiplex PCR; TCRdb's copy has only in-frame clones and leaves some out. This sample yields 86,000 or so clones, of which roughly 96% are seen a single time; around 4.2% belongs to the top ten. The sample comprised peripheral blood. The receptors stem from a human donor with active COVID-19. The donor label of this sample is uncertain.

The chain has TRBV11-2 and TRBJ2-5; 7 positions agree with TRBD1. Germline V gives CDR1 SGHAT, CDR2 FQNNGV. CDR3 length: 16 amino acids. J lost 6 bases, V lost 5 bases, and 15 bases had no gene match. The CDR3 loop reads CASSRGQGDFGKTQYF. CDR3 nucleotides: TGTGCCAGCAGCCGAGGCCAGGGGGATTTCGGCAAGACCCAGTACTTC.

V is TRBV6-5 and J is TRBJ1-1; D remains unclear. The germline CDR1 and CDR2 sequences are MNHEY and SVGAGI. The CDR3 sequence is 15 residues long. Trimming took 0 bases from V and 5 from J, leaving 13 bases between them. The CDR3 sequence: CASSYSFGKGTEAFF. CDR3 sequence (DNA): TGTGCCAGCAGTTACTCGTTCGGGAAAGGAACTGAAGCTTTCTTT.

The chain links TRBV7-8 to TRBJ2-2; TRBD1 matches at 10 bases. Trimming took 3 bases from V and 4 from J; bases not matched to a gene: 11. Germline values: CDR1 SGHVS, CDR2 FQNEAQ. CDR3 length equals 18 residues. CDR3 sequence: CASSLGVIGQGVTGELFF. CDR3 coding DNA: TGTGCCAGCAGCTTGGGGGTAATCGGACAGGGGGTCACCGGGGAGCTGTTTTTT.

The chain couples TRBV18 to TRBJ1-2; weak D call: TRBD1 (5 bases). The CDR3 covers 14 residues. The V gene's germline CDR1 is KGHSH and CDR2 LQKENI. The V and J ends lost 6 bases and 3 bases respectively, with 14 bases between them. The DNA for the CDR3 is TGTGCCAGCTCGCTGGGGGAGGCGGACTATGGCTACACCTTC. Translating it yields CASSLGEADYGYTF.

The gene calls are TRBV18 and TRBJ2-1, with a possible D match to TRBD2 (5 bases). The germline V gene encodes CDR1 KGHSH and CDR2 LQKENI. CDR3 length equals 18 residues. V was trimmed by 4 bases and J by 11 bases, leaving 30 bases between them. The DNA for the CDR3 is TGTGCCAGCTCACTAAGAGGTCAAGAATCGGGAACGGCTGTGAAGCAGTTCTTC. Translating it yields CASSLRGQESGTAVKQFF.

The chain employs TRBV24-1 and TRBJ2-3; D may be TRBD2 (6 bases). Trimming took 6 bases from V and 1 from J, leaving 10 bases between them. The CDR3 covers 14 residues. Germline lookup yields CDR1 KGHDR and CDR2 SFDVKD. The CDR3 region is CATSRGGGTDTQYF. In DNA, the CDR3 is TGTGCCACCAGTCGTGGAGGGGGCACAGATACGCAGTATTTT.

The V gene is TRBV5-1, the J gene TRBJ2-7; 9 nucleotides match TRBD1. V dropped 0 bases and J dropped 6; count of bases not matched to a gene: 10. The CDR3 spans 16 residues. From germline, CDR1 is SGHRS and CDR2 YFSETQ. The CDR3 bases are TGCGCCAGCAGCTTGGTGACCGGGACAGGGCATCGCGAGCAGTACTTC. Amino acids: CASSLVTGTGHREQYF.

The chain employs TRBV7-2 and TRBJ2-5, with a possible D match to TRBD2 (5 bases). There are 13 residues in the CDR3. Trimming pared 4 bases from V and 3 bases from J, leaving 9 bases between. Germline CDR1 is SGHTA and CDR2 is FQGNSA. CDR3 bases: TGTGCCAGCAGCTCAGGACTTAAAGAGACCCAGTACTTC. Protein: CASSSGLKETQYF.

A remark on this clone: The identical CDR3 is also encoded by other nucleotide sequences in the sample. This sequence joins TRBV3-1 (or the pseudogene TRBV3-2) and TRBJ1-1, with TRBD1 as a possible D gene (6 bases). Germline CDR1 is LGHDT and CDR2 is YNNKEL (reference sequence). The CDR3 sequence is 14 residues long. V was pared by 2 bases and J by 1 base, with 8 bases between. CDR3 in DNA: TGTGCCAGCAGCCAATTACAGGGGAACACTGAAGCTTTCTTT. Residues: CASSQLQGNTEAFF.

This chain uses TRBV28 with TRBJ2-5, with D perhaps matching TRBD2 (7 bases). This CDR3 is 15 amino acids long. The germline gives CDR1 MDHEN, CDR2 SYDVKM. Between the trimmed V and J ends, which lost 3 bases and 5 bases, there was a span of 16 bases. The CDR3 nucleotides are TGTGCCAGCAGTTTTCACCCGGGGAGGGGGGAGACCCAGTACTTC. The encoded protein is CASSFHPGRGETQYF.

This rearrangement joins TRBV5-1 to TRBJ2-7, with D maybe TRBD2 (6 bases). Trimming left V 5 bases short and J 0 bases short, with 9 bases between. Germline V gene lookup returns CDR1 SGHRS and CDR2 YFSETQ. CDR3 length: 13 amino acids. CDR3 in DNA: TGCGCCAGCAGGCGGGACGCCTCCTACGAGCAGTACTTC. Residues: CASRRDASYEQYF.

V is TRBV5-1 and J is TRBJ2-7, with a weak D call TRBD1 (5 bases). Between the trimmed V and J ends, which lost 4 bases and 2 bases, there was a span of 16 bases. This CDR3 spans 15 amino acids. Looked up from germline, CDR1 is SGHRS and CDR2 is YFSETQ. The CDR3 loop reads CASSGRTSLTYEQYF. CDR3 DNA sequence: TGCGCCAGCAGCGGACGGACATCATTAACCTACGAGCAGTACTTC.

The chain joins TRBV18 to TRBJ2-5; TRBD2 matches 9 bases. J gave up 1 base and V 2 bases, and 5 bases lay outside the gene matches. CDR3 length: 16 residues. Germline CDR1 and CDR2: KGHSH and LQKENI. CDR3 amino acids: CASSPRAGGSQETQYF. The CDR3 DNA is TGTGCCAGCTCACCAAGGGCGGGGGGGTCCCAAGAGACCCAGTACTTC.

The chain uses TRBV6-5 and TRBJ2-7; 7 bases agree with TRBD2. Germline CDR1 and CDR2: MNHEY and SVGAGI. This CDR3 has 14 amino acids. Losses at the gene ends were 2 bases for V and 5 bases for J; bases not matched to a gene: 6. The CDR3: CASSYGGRADEQYF. The CDR3 coding sequence is TGTGCCAGCAGTTACGGGGGGAGGGCCGACGAGCAGTACTTC.

This clone was detected only once. This chain joins TRBV7-8 and TRBJ2-7; D gene uncertain. CDR1 SGHVS and CDR2 FQNEAQ come from the germline V gene. Trimming cost V 6 bases and J 7 bases, with 10 bases left between them. The CDR3 length is 11 residues. CDR3 residues: CASSPKQEQYF. As DNA, the CDR3 is TGTGCCAGCAGTCCAAAGCAAGAGCAGTACTTC. The whole variable domain, filled in from reference TRBV7-8 and TRBJ2-7, reads GAGVSQSPRYKVAKRGQDVALRCDPISGHVSLFWYQQALGQGPEFLTYFQNEAQLDKSGLPSDRFFAERPEGSVSTLKIQRTQQEDSAVYLCASSPKQEQYFGPGTRLTVT.